A selection of T cell receptor beta chains follows, all from one sample in a study of T cells in localized non-small cell lung cancer. The data were produced by immunoSEQ multiplex PCR, yet TCRdb's version contains in-frame clones alone and is incomplete. The sample contains 1,300 or so clones, about 23% of which appear only once. Here the sequenced sample was lung tumor tissue, taken before any cancer treatment. All receptors derive from a man between 40 and 75 years old with stage III lung adenocarcinoma. The CDR3 runs from the conserved cysteine through the conserved F or W. A D gene is named only where the DNA matches it firmly. Expanded clones get a size class; other rows say once, few or many, or leave the size out.

j_call	d_call	v_call	clone_size	cdr3_nt	cdr3_aa
TRBJ1-2	NA	TRBV11-3	medium-sized	TGTGCCAGCGCTCCCCTCCTTTCTGGAGGCTATGGCTACACCTTC	CASAPLLSGGYGYTF
TRBJ2-2	NA	TRBV6-8	NA	TGTGCCAGCACTATAGACAGGAGAGCCGGGGAGCTGTTTTTT	CASTIDRRAGELFF
TRBJ2-7	NA	TRBV6-8	medium-sized	TGTGCCAGCAGTGTAGGGGGAGGCGGAGTGGGGGAGCAGTACTTC	CASSVGGGGVGEQYF
TRBJ2-7	TRBD1	TRBV5-1	NA	TGCGCCAGTTCTAGCCCCGGACAGGGATCCTACGAGCAGTACTTC	CASSSPGQGSYEQYF
TRBJ2-3	TRBD1	TRBV11-3	NA	TGTGCCAGCAGCGGTGGGACAGGGGGCATATCGGATACGCAGTATTTT	CASSGGTGGISDTQYF
TRBJ2-7	NA	TRBV29-1	few	TGCAGCGTTGGACAGACCTCCTACGAGCAGTACTTC	CSVGQTSYEQYF
TRBJ2-3	TRBD2	TRBV28	NA	TGTGCCAGCAGTTCCCTTGGGGAGGGCCCAGGCACAGATACGCAGTATTTT	CASSSLGEGPGTDTQYF
TRBJ2-5	NA	TRBV28	NA	TGTGCCGGAAGCCGTTCGGCCCAAGAGACCCAGTACTTC	CAGSRSAQETQYF
TRBJ2-5	TRBD1	TRBV11-3	few	TGTGCCAGCAGCTTATATACCAGGACAGGGGAAGAGACCCAGTACTTC	CASSLYTRTGEETQYF
TRBJ1-5	NA	TRBV6-8	NA	TGTGCCGCCTCCGGGGTCAATCAGCCCCAGCATTTT	CAASGVNQPQHF
TRBJ1-1	NA	TRBV6-8	few	TGTGCCAGCAGTGTTGCAGTGAACACTGAAGCTTTCTTT	CASSVAVNTEAFF
TRBJ2-7	TRBD2	TRBV9	NA	TGTGCCAGCAGCTTCGGACTAGCGGGAGCCTACGAGCAGTACTTC	CASSFGLAGAYEQYF
TRBJ2-1	NA	TRBV11-3	medium-sized	TGTGCCAGCAGCTCACGGATAGTGGGAGACAACTACAATGAGCAGTTCTTC	CASSSRIVGDNYNEQFF
TRBJ2-2	TRBD2	TRBV6-8	few	TGTGCCAGCAGTTACTCATTTAGACTAGCCGCGAACACCGGGGAGCTGTTTTTT	CASSYSFRLAANTGELFF
TRBJ2-7	NA	TRBV5-1	NA	TGCGCCAGCAGCTCCACTGTGGGGTTTTCCTACGAGCAGTACTTC	CASSSTVGFSYEQYF
TRBJ2-7	TRBD2	TRBV28	large	TGTGCCAGCAACATGGGAGGGGCTGGCTCCTACGAGCAGTACTTC	CASNMGGAGSYEQYF
TRBJ2-7	TRBD2	TRBV29-1	NA	TGCAGCGTTGGACTAGCGGGAGAGGCGCAGTACTTC	CSVGLAGEAQYF
TRBJ1-4	TRBD1	TRBV11-3	medium-sized	TGTGCCAGCAGCTCCTCCACAGGGGGCGGTAATGAAAAACTGTTTTTT	CASSSSTGGGNEKLFF
TRBJ1-1	NA	TRBV28	large	TGTGCCAGCTTGGGGCAGGTACTCACTGAAGCTTTCTTT	CASLGQVLTEAFF
TRBJ1-1	TRBD1	TRBV5-1	NA	TGCGCCAGCAGCTTGGGGGACAGGCCTCTGAACACTGAAGCTTTCTTT	CASSLGDRPLNTEAFF
TRBJ2-2	TRBD2	TRBV5-1	NA	TGCGCCAGCTGCGGACTAGCTTCGAACACCGGGGAGCTGTTTTTT	CASCGLASNTGELFF
TRBJ2-7	TRBD2	TRBV11-3	few	TGTGCCAGCAGCTTGGGAGCGGGGTTCTCCTACGAGCAGTACTTC	CASSLGAGFSYEQYF
TRBJ2-7	NA	TRBV28	few	TGTGCCAGCAGTTCTATACCCAGGGGCCTCGGGTACGAGCAGTACTTC	CASSSIPRGLGYEQYF
TRBJ2-5	TRBD1	TRBV9	NA	TGTGCCAGCAGTGAAGCGTTGCCAGGGGGAAGGATTGGGGAGACCCAGTACTTC	CASSEALPGGRIGETQYF
TRBJ2-5	NA	TRBV28	few	TGTGCCAGCAGGGTAGAGTACCAAGAGACCCAGTACTTC	CASRVEYQETQYF
TRBJ2-3	NA	TRBV25-1	few	TGTGCCAGCAGCCACTCAAGGGGAGATACGCAGTATTTT	CASSHSRGDTQYF
TRBJ2-3	TRBD1	TRBV18	few	TGTGCCAGCTCAGGACAGGGTGATCGATTAGATACGCAGTATTTT	CASSGQGDRLDTQYF
TRBJ2-5	TRBD2	TRBV11-3	few	TGTGCCAGCAGACATCCGGGACTAGCGGGAGGGCGAGAGACCCAGTACTTC	CASRHPGLAGGRETQYF
TRBJ2-1	NA	TRBV9	NA	TGTGCCAGCAGCGCCCCGGGACCTTCGTACAATGAGCAGTTCTTC	CASSAPGPSYNEQFF
TRBJ2-1	NA	TRBV1	few	TGCACCAGCAGCCCCGGGACTAGCGGGAATGAGCAGTTCTTC	CTSSPGTSGNEQFF
TRBJ2-3	NA	TRBV19	few	TGTGCCAGTAGTCCTAACAGACCCAGCACAGATACGCAGTATTTT	CASSPNRPSTDTQYF
TRBJ1-5	NA	TRBV28	NA	TGTGCCAGCAGTTTAGGGGTCGGGGGAACTCAGCCCCAGCATTTT	CASSLGVGGTQPQHF
TRBJ2-4	TRBD1	TRBV19	NA	TGTGCCAGTATTCAAGGGGGCGCCGACAAAAACATTCAGTACTTC	CASIQGGADKNIQYF
TRBJ1-4	NA	TRBV28	NA	TGTGCCAGCAGTTCACCCGACGGGGCGGGTGAAAAACTGTTTTTT	CASSSPDGAGEKLFF
TRBJ2-1	NA	TRBV11-3	NA	TGTGCCAGCAACCTCGAGGGGAGCTCCTACAATGAGCAGTTCTTC	CASNLEGSSYNEQFF
TRBJ2-2	TRBD1	TRBV28	NA	TGTGCCAGCAGACCTACGGGACAGGGGGGAACCGGGGAGCTGTTTTTT	CASRPTGQGGTGELFF
TRBJ2-3	NA	TRBV9	NA	TGTGCCAGCAGCGAGGGAATCCAGGGAGATACGCAGTATTTT	CASSEGIQGDTQYF
TRBJ1-1	NA	TRBV18	NA	TGTGCCAGCTCACCATCGGGGGCGCGTTCGAACACTGAAGCTTTCTTT	CASSPSGARSNTEAFF
TRBJ1-3	NA	TRBV11-3	few	TGTGCCAGCAGCAAGGAGGGCAGCCGAAACACCATATATTTT	CASSKEGSRNTIYF